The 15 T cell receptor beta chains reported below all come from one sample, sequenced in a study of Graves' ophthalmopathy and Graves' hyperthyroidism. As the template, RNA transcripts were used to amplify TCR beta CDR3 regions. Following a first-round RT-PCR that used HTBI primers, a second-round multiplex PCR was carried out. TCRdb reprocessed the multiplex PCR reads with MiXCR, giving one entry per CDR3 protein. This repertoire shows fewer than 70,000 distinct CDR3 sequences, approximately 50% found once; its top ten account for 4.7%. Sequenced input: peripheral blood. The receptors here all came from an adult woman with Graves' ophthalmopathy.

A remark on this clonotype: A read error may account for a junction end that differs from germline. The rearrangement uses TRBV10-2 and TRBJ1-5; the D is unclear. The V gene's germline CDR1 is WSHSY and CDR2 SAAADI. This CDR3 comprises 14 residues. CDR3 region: CASSESGPNQPRHF. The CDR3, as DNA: TGCGCCAGCAGTGAGTCCGGGCCGAATCAGCCCCGGCATTTT.

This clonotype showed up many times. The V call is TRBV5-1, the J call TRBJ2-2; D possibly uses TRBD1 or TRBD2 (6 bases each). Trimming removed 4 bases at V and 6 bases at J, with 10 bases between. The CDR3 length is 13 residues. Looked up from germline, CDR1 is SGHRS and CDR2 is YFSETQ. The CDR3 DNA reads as TGCGCCAGCAGCACTAGGGGGGCCGGGGAGCTGTTTTTT. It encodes CASSTRGAGELFF.

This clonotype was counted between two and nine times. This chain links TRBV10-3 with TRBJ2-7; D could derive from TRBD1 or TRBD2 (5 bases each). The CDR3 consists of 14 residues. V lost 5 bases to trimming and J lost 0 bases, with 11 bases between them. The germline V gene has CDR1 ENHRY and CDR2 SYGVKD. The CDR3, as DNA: TGTGCCATCAGTACGGGGACCATCTCCTACGAGCAGTACTTC. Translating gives CAISTGTISYEQYF.

In DNA, the CDR3 is TGTGCCAGCAGCCAGACGGACACCGGGGAAGAGACCCAGTACTTC. Translation gives CASSQTDTGEETQYF. This sequence joins TRBV7-2 and TRBJ2-5, with D possibly called TRBD1 or TRBD2 (5 bases each). The CDR3 has 15 residues. CDR1 SGHTA and CDR2 FQGNSA come from the germline V gene. V lost 5 bases and J 3 bases, leaving 16 bases between the germline ends.

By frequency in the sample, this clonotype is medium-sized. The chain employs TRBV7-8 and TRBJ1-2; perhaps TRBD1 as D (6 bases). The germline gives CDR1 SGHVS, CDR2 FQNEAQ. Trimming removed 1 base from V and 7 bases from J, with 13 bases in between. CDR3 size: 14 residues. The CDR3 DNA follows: TGTGCCAGCAGCTTAGTGCGGCAGGGGCTTGGCTACACCTTC. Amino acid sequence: CASSLVRQGLGYTF.

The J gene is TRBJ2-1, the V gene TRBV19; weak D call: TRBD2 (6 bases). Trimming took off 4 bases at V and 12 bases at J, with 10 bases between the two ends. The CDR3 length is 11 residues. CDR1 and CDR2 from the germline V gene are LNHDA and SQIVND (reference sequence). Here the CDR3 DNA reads TGTGCCAGTAGTACACGGGACTCGCAGTTCTTC. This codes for CASSTRDSQFF.

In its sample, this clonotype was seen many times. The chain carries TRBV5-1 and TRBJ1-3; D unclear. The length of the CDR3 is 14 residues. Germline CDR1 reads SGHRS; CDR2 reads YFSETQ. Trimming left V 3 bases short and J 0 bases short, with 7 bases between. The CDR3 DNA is TGCGCCAGCAGCTCCGGAGGCTCTGGAAACACCATATATTTT. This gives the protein CASSSGGSGNTIYF.

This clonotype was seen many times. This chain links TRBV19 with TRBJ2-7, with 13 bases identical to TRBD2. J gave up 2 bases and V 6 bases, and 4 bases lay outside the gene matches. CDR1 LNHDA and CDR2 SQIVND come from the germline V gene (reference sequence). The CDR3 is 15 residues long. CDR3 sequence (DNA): TGTGCCAGTAGCATGGGACTAGCGGGAACCTACGAGCAGTACTTC. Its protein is CASSMGLAGTYEQYF.

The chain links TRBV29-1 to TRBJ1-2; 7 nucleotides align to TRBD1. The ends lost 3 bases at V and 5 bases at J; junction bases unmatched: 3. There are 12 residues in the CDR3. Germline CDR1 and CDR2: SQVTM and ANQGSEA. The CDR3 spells CSVESQGYGYTF. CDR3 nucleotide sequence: TGCAGCGTTGAGTCACAGGGGTATGGCTACACCTTC.

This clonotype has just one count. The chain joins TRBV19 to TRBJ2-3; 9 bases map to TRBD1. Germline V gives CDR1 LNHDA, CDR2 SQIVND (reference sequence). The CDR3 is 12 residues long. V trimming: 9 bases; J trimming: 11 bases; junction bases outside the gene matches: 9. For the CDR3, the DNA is TGTGCCAGCAGGACAGGGGACAATGAGCAGTATTTT. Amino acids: CASRTGDNEQYF.

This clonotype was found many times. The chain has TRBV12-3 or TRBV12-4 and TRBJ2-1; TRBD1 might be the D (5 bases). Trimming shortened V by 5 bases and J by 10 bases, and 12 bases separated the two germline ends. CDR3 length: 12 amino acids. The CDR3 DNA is TGTGCCAGCAGTCCCTTAAGACAGGAGCAGTTCTTC. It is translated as CASSPLRQEQFF.

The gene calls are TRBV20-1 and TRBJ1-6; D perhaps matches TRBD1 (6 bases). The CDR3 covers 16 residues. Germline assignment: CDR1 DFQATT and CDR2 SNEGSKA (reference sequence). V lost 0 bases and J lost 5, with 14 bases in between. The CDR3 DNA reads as TGCAGTGCTAGAGATCCTAGGACAGCCGATAATTCACCCCTCCACTTT. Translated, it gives CSARDPRTADNSPLHF.

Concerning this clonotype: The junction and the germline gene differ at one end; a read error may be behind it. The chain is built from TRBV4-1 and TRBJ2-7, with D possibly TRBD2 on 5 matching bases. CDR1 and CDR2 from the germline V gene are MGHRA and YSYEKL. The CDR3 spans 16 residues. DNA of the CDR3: TGCGCCAGCAGCCAAGTCGGCGGTGCGGGCCGCTACGGGCAGTACTTC. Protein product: CASSQVGGAGRYGQYF.

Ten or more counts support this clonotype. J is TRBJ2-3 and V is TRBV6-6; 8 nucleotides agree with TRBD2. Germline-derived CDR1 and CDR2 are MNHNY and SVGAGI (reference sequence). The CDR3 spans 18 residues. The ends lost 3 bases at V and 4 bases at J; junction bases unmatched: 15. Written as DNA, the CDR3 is TGTGCCAGCAGTTATACCGCCAGCGGGAGAGGGCGAGCAGATACGCAGTATTTT. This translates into CASSYTASGRGRADTQYF.

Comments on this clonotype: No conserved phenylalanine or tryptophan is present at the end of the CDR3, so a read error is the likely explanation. For the CDR3, the DNA is TGCAGTGCTAAGACGGCCGGCGCGGGAGGTAGCTCCTACGAGCAGTACCTC. It translates to CSAKTAGAGGSSYEQYL. The V and J genes are TRBV20-1 and TRBJ2-7; TRBD2 agrees at 8 bases. The CDR3 sequence is 17 residues long. V lost 4 bases and J lost 0; bases outside the gene matches: 14. In germline, CDR1 is DFQATT, CDR2 SNEGSKA (reference sequence).